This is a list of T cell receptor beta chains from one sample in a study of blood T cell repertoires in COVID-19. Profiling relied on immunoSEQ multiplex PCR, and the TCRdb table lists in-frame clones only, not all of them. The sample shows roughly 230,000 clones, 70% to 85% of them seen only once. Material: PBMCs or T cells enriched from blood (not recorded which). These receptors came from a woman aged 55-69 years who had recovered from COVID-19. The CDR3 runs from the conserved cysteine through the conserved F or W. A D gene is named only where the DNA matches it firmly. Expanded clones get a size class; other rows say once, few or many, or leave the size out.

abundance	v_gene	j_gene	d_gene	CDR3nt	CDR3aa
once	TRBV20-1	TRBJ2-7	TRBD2	TGCAGTGCTAGTAGTCTAGCGGGAGGGGACGAGCAGTACTTC	CSASSLAGGDEQYF
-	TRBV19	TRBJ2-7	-	TGTGCCAGTAGTATGCGCCAGGCCCCCTACGAGCAGTACTTC	CASSMRQAPYEQYF
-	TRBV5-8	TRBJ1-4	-	TGTGCCAGCAGCTTCCGTGAAAAACTGTTTTTT	CASSFREKLFF
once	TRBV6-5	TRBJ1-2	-	TGTGCCAGCAGTCAACAGGAGTCAGGAGGCTACACCTTC	CASSQQESGGYTF
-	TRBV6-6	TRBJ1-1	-	TGTGCCAGCAGTAAGACTCAGACAGCGAACACTGAAGCTTTCTTT	CASSKTQTANTEAFF
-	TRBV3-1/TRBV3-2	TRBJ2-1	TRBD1	TGTGCCAGCTACGGTGGGGACAGGGGCGGATATGAGCAGTTCTTC	CASYGGDRGGYEQFF
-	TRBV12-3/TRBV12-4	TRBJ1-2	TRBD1	TGTGCCAGCAGTTTAGGACAGGGCTATGGCTACACCTTC	CASSLGQGYGYTF
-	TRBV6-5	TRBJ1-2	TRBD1	TGTGCCAGCAAAGCCCCGGGACAGAGTGTGGGGGGCTACACCTTC	CASKAPGQSVGGYTF
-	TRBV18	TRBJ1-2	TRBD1	TGTGCCAGCTCGTCAAACAGGGGACATGGCTACACCTTC	CASSSNRGHGYTF
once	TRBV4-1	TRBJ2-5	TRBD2	TGCGCCAGCAGCCGACATGGGACTAGCGGGGGCCAAGAGACCCAGTACTTC	CASSRHGTSGGQETQYF
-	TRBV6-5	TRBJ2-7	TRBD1	TGTGCCAGCAGTTTAGGGACAGGGACAGGCGAGCAGTACTTC	CASSLGTGTGEQYF
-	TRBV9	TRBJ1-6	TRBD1	TGTGCCAGCAGCCCGGCAGGGGACAGGCTTTTATCCCTCCACTTT	CASSPAGDRLLSLHF
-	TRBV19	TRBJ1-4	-	TGTGCCACCAACGAGGGTGACGGGCAGGAAAAACTGTTTTTT	CATNEGDGQEKLFF
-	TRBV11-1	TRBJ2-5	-	TGTGCCAGCAGCTTAAGGACAGACCAAGAGACCCAGTACTTC	CASSLRTDQETQYF
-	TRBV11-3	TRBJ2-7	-	TGTGCCAGCAGCCAAGGGGGGGGACCCTACGAGCAGTACTTC	CASSQGGGPYEQYF
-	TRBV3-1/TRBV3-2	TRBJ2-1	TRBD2	TGTGCCAGCAGCGATACTAGCGGGAGGTCGAATGAGCAGTTCTTC	CASSDTSGRSNEQFF
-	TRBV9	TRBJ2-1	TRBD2	TGTGCCAGCAGCGTAGAAGGGACTAGGTCCGATGAGCAGTTCTTC	CASSVEGTRSDEQFF
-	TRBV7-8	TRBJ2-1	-	TGTGCCAGCAGCTTAGTAGGGGGGGGCCTCGGGAACAATGAGCAGTTCTTC	CASSLVGGGLGNNEQFF
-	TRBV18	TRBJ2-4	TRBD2	TGTGCCAGCTCACCACCACTAGCGGGGGAAAACATTCAGTACTTC	CASSPPLAGENIQYF
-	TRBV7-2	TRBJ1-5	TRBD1	TGTGCCAGCAGCCCCGAGGACAGGTCTCATAGCAATCAGCCCCAGCATTTT	CASSPEDRSHSNQPQHF
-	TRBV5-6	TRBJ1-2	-	TGTGCCAGCAGCTTGGTACGGGGGGGTTCATTAGGCTATGGCTACACCTTC	CASSLVRGGSLGYGYTF
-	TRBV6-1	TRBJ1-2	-	TGTGCCAGCAGTGAATCTGTCTCTAACTATGGCTACACCTTC	CASSESVSNYGYTF
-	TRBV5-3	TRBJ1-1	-	TGTGCCAGAACCCCTTACACTGAAGCTTTCTTT	CARTPYTEAFF
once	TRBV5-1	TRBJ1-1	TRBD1	TGCGCCAGCAGCTCGATGACAGGGCGAGGTGAAACTGAAGCTTTCTTT	CASSSMTGRGETEAFF
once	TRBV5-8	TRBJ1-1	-	TGTGCCAGCAGCTTGGAGATCGGAGAGAACACTGAAGCTTTCTTT	CASSLEIGENTEAFF
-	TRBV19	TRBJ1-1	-	TGTGCCACTAAAGGGGGATCCACTGAAGCTTTCTTT	CATKGGSTEAFF
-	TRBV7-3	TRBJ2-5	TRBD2	TGTGCCAGCAGCTTAACTAGCGGGGTTCAAGAGACCCAGTACTTC	CASSLTSGVQETQYF
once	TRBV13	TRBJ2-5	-	TGTGCCAGCAGCTTAGCCCCAGGGGAGCAAGAGACCCAGTACTTC	CASSLAPGEQETQYF
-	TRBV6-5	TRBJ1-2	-	TGTGCCAGCAGTTACGGACAAACCGGATATGGCTACACCTTC	CASSYGQTGYGYTF
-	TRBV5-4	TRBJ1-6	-	TGTGCCAGCAGCTTAGGGGGTGGCGAACCGGGTAATTCACCCCTCCACTTT	CASSLGGGEPGNSPLHF
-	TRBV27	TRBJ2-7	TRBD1	TGTGCCATCCAGTCGTCCAGACAGGGGGGCGCGGTGCAGTACTTC	CAIQSSRQGGAVQYF
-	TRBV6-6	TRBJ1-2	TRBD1	TGTGCCAGCATGAAAGATGGACAGGGGCTCTATGGCTACACCTTC	CASMKDGQGLYGYTF
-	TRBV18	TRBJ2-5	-	TGTGCCAGCTCCCTTACGGTCCAAGAGACCCAGTACTTC	CASSLTVQETQYF
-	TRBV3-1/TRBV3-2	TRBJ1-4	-	TGTGCCAGCAGCCAAGCCGGCAGGGGTATCCCAAAACTGTTTTTT	CASSQAGRGIPKLFF
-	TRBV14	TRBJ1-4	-	TGTGCCAGCAGCCAAAGGGACTTCTCCGGAAAACTGTTTTTT	CASSQRDFSGKLFF
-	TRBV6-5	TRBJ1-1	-	TGTGCCAGCATCCCTGACAAGAACACTGAAGCTTTCTTT	CASIPDKNTEAFF
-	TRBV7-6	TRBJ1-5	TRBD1	TGTGCCAGCAGCCCTGGACAGGGGGGAGGCAATCAGCCCCAGCATTTT	CASSPGQGGGNQPQHF
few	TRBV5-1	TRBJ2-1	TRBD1	TGCGCCAGCAGCCAGGACAGGACCCGGAGTGGTGAGCAGTTCTTC	CASSQDRTRSGEQFF
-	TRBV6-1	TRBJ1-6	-	TGTGCCAGCAGTGATGTGCCTACTACTACGGCTTCACCCCTCCACTTT	CASSDVPTTTASPLHF
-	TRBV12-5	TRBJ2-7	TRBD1	TGTGCTAGTGGTTTGGCGGCGACGGGACAGGGTGTGGACGAGCAGTACTTC	CASGLAATGQGVDEQYF
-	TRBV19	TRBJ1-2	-	TGTGCCAGTAGTTTTGACAGGAATACCTATGGCTACACCTTC	CASSFDRNTYGYTF
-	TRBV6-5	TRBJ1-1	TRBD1	TGTGCCAGCCTCAAGGGACAGGGGGCGAACACTGAAGCTTTCTTT	CASLKGQGANTEAFF
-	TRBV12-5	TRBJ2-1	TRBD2	TGTGCTAGTGGCTTGACTAGCGGGGGGGCCGTCTCGGGTAATGAGCAGTTCTTC	CASGLTSGGAVSGNEQFF
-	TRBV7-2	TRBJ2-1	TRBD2	TGTGCCAGCAGCTCGGTAGCGGGAGGGAGATACAATGAGCAGTTCTTC	CASSSVAGGRYNEQFF
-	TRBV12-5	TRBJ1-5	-	TGTGCTAGTGGTTTAACTTATGGGGTGGGCCAGGGAAGTCAGCCCCAGCATTTT	CASGLTYGVGQGSQPQHF
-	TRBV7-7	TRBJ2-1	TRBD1	TGTGCCAGCAGCTTAGGCGGGACAGGGCAGCATGAGCAGTTCTTC	CASSLGGTGQHEQFF
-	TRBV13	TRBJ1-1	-	TGTGCCAGCAGCACTACAACCGGGGGTACTGAAGCTTTCTTT	CASSTTTGGTEAFF
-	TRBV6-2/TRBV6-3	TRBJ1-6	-	TGTGCCAGCAGCCCTTGGCGAGGCAGCTTAAATTCACCCCTCCACTTT	CASSPWRGSLNSPLHF
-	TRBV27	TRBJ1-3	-	TGTGCCAGCAGTCAGGGTTATGGAAACACCATATATTTT	CASSQGYGNTIYF
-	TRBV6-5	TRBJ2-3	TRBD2	TGTGCCAGCACCCAGGGTCGGCGGGGGGATACGCAGTATTTT	CASTQGRRGDTQYF
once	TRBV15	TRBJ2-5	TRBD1	TGTGCCACCAGCCCAGGACAGGGGGCTGGAGAGACCCAGTACTTC	CATSPGQGAGETQYF
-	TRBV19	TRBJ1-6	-	TGTGCCAGTAGTATTAGTGCGGGTTTCACAGGGTTCGCGAATTCACCCCTCCACTTT	CASSISAGFTGFANSPLHF
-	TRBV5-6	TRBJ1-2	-	TGTGCCAGCAGCTTGGGGGTCGACAACGTGTATGGCTACACCTTC	CASSLGVDNVYGYTF
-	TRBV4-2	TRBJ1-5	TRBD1	TGTGCCAGCAGCCAAGTTCGGACAGGGGGCGGTCAGCCCCAGCATTTT	CASSQVRTGGGQPQHF
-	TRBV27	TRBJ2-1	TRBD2	TGTGCCAGCAGCAAACTAGCGGGTAAACACAATGAGCAGTTCTTC	CASSKLAGKHNEQFF
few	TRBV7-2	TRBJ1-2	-	TGTGCCAGCAGCTTAGCGGGCAGTCCAAGGGGCTACACCTTC	CASSLAGSPRGYTF